Listed below are T cell receptor beta chains from one sample, sequenced in a study of neoadjuvant nivolumab and ipilimumab in lung cancer. TCRdb's copy holds only in-frame clones and misses some; the assay was immunoSEQ multiplex PCR. The table has about 13,000 clones, almost 96% seen once. The sequencing here drew on peripheral blood, taken after neoadjuvant nivolumab, alone or with ipilimumab, at or shortly before surgery. The receptors stem from an adult with non-small cell lung cancer. CDR3s include the opening cysteine and the closing phenylalanine or tryptophan. A D gene is named only where the DNA matches it firmly. The size of a clone is reported for some rows only, either as once, few or many, or as a class for expanded clones.

v_gene	j_gene	d_gene	abundance	CDR3nt	CDR3aa
TRBV5-1	TRBJ2-7	TRBD2	once	TGCGCCAGCAGCTTGGGGACTAGCGGGAGTTCCGAGCAGTACTTC	CASSLGTSGSSEQYF
TRBV7-3	TRBJ2-3	TRBD2	.	TGTGCCAGTAGACCGGGACTAGCGGGCACAGATACGCAGTATTTT	CASRPGLAGTDTQYF
TRBV6-5	TRBJ2-7	.	.	TGTGCCAGCAGTCCCGGGCCCGTCACCTACGAGCAGTACTTC	CASSPGPVTYEQYF
TRBV7-2	TRBJ2-5	.	.	TGTGCCAGCAGCTTAGTTCAGGAAAAACTAGACCAAGAGACCCAGTACTTC	CASSLVQEKLDQETQYF
TRBV7-3	TRBJ2-7	TRBD1	.	TGTGCCAGCAGCGTGACCGGGACAGGAACCTACGAGCAGTACTTC	CASSVTGTGTYEQYF
TRBV7-9	TRBJ2-7	.	.	TGTGCCAGCAGCTTAACTGGGCGGGGCTCCTACGAGCAGTACTTC	CASSLTGRGSYEQYF
TRBV7-2	TRBJ2-2	TRBD2	.	TGTGCCAGCAGCTCGGGACTATCCAACACCGGGGAGCTGTTTTTT	CASSSGLSNTGELFF
TRBV15	TRBJ2-2	.	.	TGTGCCACCAGCAGAGATAGTGCGAGGGACGGGGAGCTGTTTTTT	CATSRDSARDGELFF
TRBV2	TRBJ2-5	.	.	TGTGCCAGCAGTCAGCAGGGGTGGGAGACCCAGTACTTC	CASSQQGWETQYF
TRBV7-9	TRBJ2-3	.	.	TGTGCCAGCAGCTTAGACAGGGACACTAGCACAGATACGCAGTATTTT	CASSLDRDTSTDTQYF
TRBV30	TRBJ2-7	TRBD1	.	TGTGCCTGGAGCCCCGGACAGGGGGTAGTCTACGAGCAGTACTTC	CAWSPGQGVVYEQYF
TRBV6-5	TRBJ2-7	.	once	TGTGCCAGCAGTTACGTAGGAACAGGGACCTACGAGCAGTACTTC	CASSYVGTGTYEQYF
TRBV10-2	TRBJ1-1	.	.	TGCGCCAGCAGTGAGTGGGGGCAAATCCGACGGGACACTGAAGCTTTCTTT	CASSEWGQIRRDTEAFF
TRBV6-1	TRBJ2-1	.	.	TGTGCCAGCAGTGTTCACTACAATGAGCAGTTCTTC	CASSVHYNEQFF
TRBV7-6	TRBJ2-7	TRBD2	.	TGTGCCAGCAGCCCCAATAGCGGGAGGCTCTACGAGCAGTACTTC	CASSPNSGRLYEQYF
TRBV29-1	TRBJ2-7	.	once	TGCAGCGTGGTCGACATTAAGAGCTCCTACGAGCAGTACTTC	CSVVDIKSSYEQYF
TRBV9	TRBJ2-3	.	once	TGTGCCAGCGATAGTCCGGAAGATACGCAGTATTTT	CASDSPEDTQYF
TRBV15	TRBJ2-2	TRBD2	once	TGTGCCACCAGCCGACTAGCGGGACTAACCGGGGAGCTGTTTTTT	CATSRLAGLTGELFF
TRBV5-1	TRBJ2-7	.	.	TGCGCCAGCAGCGTAGCCTTCGGCCCCTACGAGCAGTACTTC	CASSVAFGPYEQYF
TRBV7-2	TRBJ2-4	TRBD1	.	TGTGCCAGCAGCTTAGGCCGGGACAGTACCATTCAGTACTTC	CASSLGRDSTIQYF
TRBV14	TRBJ1-2	.	once	TGTGCCAGCACCGACCGTGGGGCGAGCTATGGCTACACCTTC	CASTDRGASYGYTF
TRBV29-1	TRBJ2-5	.	.	TGCAGCGTTGGGTTTTGGCAGCGGGCAGCTCAAGAGACCCAGTACTTC	CSVGFWQRAAQETQYF
TRBV7-2	TRBJ2-3	TRBD2	once	TGTGCCAGCGGGAGCGGGAGTTGGGCAGATACGCAGTATTTT	CASGSGSWADTQYF
TRBV9	TRBJ2-3	.	once	TGTGCCAGCAGCGTAGACGGGAGCCTGAGCACAGATACGCAGTATTTT	CASSVDGSLSTDTQYF
TRBV30	TRBJ2-5	.	.	TGTGCCTGGAGTGCGGGACTCGGGTCTCAAGAGACCCAGTACTTC	CAWSAGLGSQETQYF
TRBV19	TRBJ2-7	TRBD1	.	TGTGCCACCTTGGGACAGCCCTACGAGCAGTACTTC	CATLGQPYEQYF
TRBV30	TRBJ2-5	TRBD2	.	TGTGCCTGGAGTTCCCGGACTAGCCGAGAGACCCAGTACTTC	CAWSSRTSRETQYF
TRBV30	TRBJ2-7	.	.	TGTGCCTGGAGTGGGGCGGCTTCTGGCGAGCAGTACTTC	CAWSGAASGEQYF
TRBV7-3	TRBJ2-3	.	.	TGTGCCAGCAGCTTAATGCCGACAGGAACAGATACGCAGTATTTT	CASSLMPTGTDTQYF
TRBV7-3	TRBJ2-5	.	.	TGTGCCAGCAGCCCAGCGGTTTCTGGAATCGAGACCCAGTACTTC	CASSPAVSGIETQYF
TRBV19	TRBJ1-5	.	.	TGTGCCAGTAGTATCGGCCGTGGGGCAGGCAACAATCAGCCCCAGCATTTT	CASSIGRGAGNNQPQHF
TRBV9	TRBJ2-2	.	.	TGTGCCAGCAACGGGGCGAACACCGGGGAGCTGTTTTTT	CASNGANTGELFF
TRBV6-1	TRBJ2-7	.	.	TGTGCCAGCATTAAATGGTCAGGGACCAACTACGAGCAGTACTTC	CASIKWSGTNYEQYF
TRBV5-6	TRBJ2-5	.	.	TGTGCCAGCAGCTTGGGGGGGGAAGGTTCGGCCCAGTACTTC	CASSLGGEGSAQYF
TRBV10-3	TRBJ2-3	TRBD2	.	TGTGCCATCAGGGACTCGTCGGGACTAATAACAGATACGCAGTATTTT	CAIRDSSGLITDTQYF
TRBV19	TRBJ1-5	TRBD1	.	TGTGCCAGTAGGGACAGGCGAGATCAGCCCCAGCATTTT	CASRDRRDQPQHF
TRBV28	TRBJ1-3	.	.	TGTGCCAGCCACATTAGCTCTGGAAACACCATATATTTT	CASHISSGNTIYF
TRBV6-5	TRBJ2-5	.	.	TGTGCCAGCAGTTGGGGCATCCAAGAGACCCAGTACTTC	CASSWGIQETQYF
TRBV6-5	TRBJ2-7	TRBD2	.	TGTGCCAGCAGTTACTCCGGGACTAGCGGGAACCACGAGCAGTACTTC	CASSYSGTSGNHEQYF
TRBV7-2	TRBJ2-1	TRBD2	.	TGTGCCAGCAGTTCCACTAGCGGGAGCTACAATGAGCAGTTCTTC	CASSSTSGSYNEQFF
TRBV19	TRBJ2-3	.	once	TGTGCCAGTAGTAGGGATAGCACAGATACGCAGTATTTT	CASSRDSTDTQYF
TRBV5-1	TRBJ2-1	TRBD2	.	TGCGCCAGCAGCTTACAAGCGGGAGACTCCTACAATGAGCAGTTCTTC	CASSLQAGDSYNEQFF
TRBV18	TRBJ2-6	.	.	TGTGCCAGCTCACCCGACGGCTTACATTACTCTGGGGCCAACGTCCTGACTTTC	CASSPDGLHYSGANVLTF
TRBV7-6	TRBJ1-2	TRBD1	.	TGTGCCAGCAGCTTCTCCGGACAGGACTATGGCTACACCTTC	CASSFSGQDYGYTF
TRBV7-2	TRBJ2-7	.	.	TGTGCCAGCAGCTTTGGGGGTGCGGTCTCCTACGAGCAGTACTTC	CASSFGGAVSYEQYF
TRBV30	TRBJ2-1	TRBD2	.	TGTGCCTCCGGGACTAGCGGGAGGCAGTTCTTC	CASGTSGRQFF
TRBV11-3	TRBJ2-1	TRBD2	.	TGTGCCAGCAGCACCGGGGGGTTTGAGCAGTTCTTC	CASSTGGFEQFF
TRBV11-3	TRBJ2-5	.	.	TGTGCCAGCAGCTCCAGGGGGGTAGAAGAGACCCAGTACTTC	CASSSRGVEETQYF
TRBV19	TRBJ2-2	.	.	TGTGCCAGTCTACAGGGTTCGAACACCGGGGAGCTGTTTTTT	CASLQGSNTGELFF
TRBV4-3	TRBJ1-4	.	.	TGCGCCAGCAGCCAACCGACGGGGTCTAATGAAAAACTGTTTTTT	CASSQPTGSNEKLFF
TRBV5-1	TRBJ2-7	TRBD2	.	TGCGCCAGCAGCTTGCGGAGCGGGAGCTCCTACGAGCAGTACTTC	CASSLRSGSSYEQYF
TRBV11-1	TRBJ2-3	.	.	TGTGCCAGCAGCTTATATCAGGGCCTTAGCACAGATACGCAGTATTTT	CASSLYQGLSTDTQYF
TRBV5-8	TRBJ2-3	TRBD1	.	TGTGCCAGCAGCATCGGATCGGGACAGGGTCCAGATACGCAGTATTTT	CASSIGSGQGPDTQYF
TRBV7-9	TRBJ1-2	TRBD1	.	TGTGCCAGCAACCCGACAGGGATCCATGGCTACACCTTC	CASNPTGIHGYTF
TRBV4-3	TRBJ2-5	TRBD2	.	TGCGCCAGCAGCCAAGATCTCACTAGCGGGACGGAGACCCAGTACTTC	CASSQDLTSGTETQYF